Following are 12 T cell receptor beta chains from one sample sequenced in a study of beta chain features in type 1 diabetes. Expressed TCRB transcripts were sequenced after all isolated RNA was converted to cDNA. Repertoires were generated with immunoSEQ multiplex PCR, while TCRdb's copy carries only in-frame clones and drops some. The data contain 400,000 to 500,000 clones, roughly 13% of them seen just once; the ten biggest clones take up about 0.034%. The sample taken for sequencing was naive CD4+ T cells from blood. The receptors originated from a man younger than 40 in good health.

The rearrangement links TRBV7-8 to TRBJ2-3; 7 nucleotides line up with TRBD2. Germline trimming cut 8 bases from V and 7 bases from J; bases unmatched to any gene: 6. The CDR3 loop spans 12 amino acids. Germline CDR1 reads SGHVS; CDR2 reads FQNEAQ. CDR3 nucleotide sequence: TGTGCCAGCTCGGGGGGAAGAAATACGCAGTATTTT. As protein: CASSGGRNTQYF. The complete variable domain, with remaining parts taken from reference TRBV7-8 and TRBJ2-3, reads GAGVSQSPRYKVAKRGQDVALRCDPISGHVSLFWYQQALGQGPEFLTYFQNEAQLDKSGLPSDRFFAERPEGSVSTLKIQRTQQEDSAVYLCASSGGRNTQYFGPGTRLTVL.

The V call is TRBV25-1, the J call TRBJ2-5, with TRBD1 matching over 11 bases. The CDR3 has 16 residues. The V gene end was trimmed by 5 bases and the J gene end by 5 bases; junction bases not matched to a gene: 10. The germline gives CDR1 MGHDK, CDR2 SYGVNS. CDR3 region: CASSPRDRGTSETQYF. The CDR3 DNA is TGTGCCAGCAGTCCCCGGGACAGGGGGACGTCGGAGACCCAGTACTTC.

This rearrangement joins TRBV7-9 to TRBJ2-3; 9 bases fit TRBD2. The CDR3 consists of 15 residues. With V trimmed by 3 bases and J by 2 bases, 3 bases remained unmatched. The germline CDR1 and CDR2 sequences are SEHNR and FQNEAQ (reference sequence). The DNA of the CDR3 is TGTGCCAGCAGCTTCCTAGCGGGACACACAGATACGCAGTATTTT. Its translation is CASSFLAGHTDTQYF. Based on the CDR3 plus reference TRBV7-9 and TRBJ2-3, the full variable domain is DTGVSQNPRHKITKRGQNVTFRCDPISEHNRLYWYRQTLGQGPEFLTYFQNEAQLEKSRLLSDRFSAERPKGSFSTLEIQRTEQGDSAMYLCASSFLAGHTDTQYFGPGTRLTVL.

J is TRBJ2-3 and V is TRBV5-4, with D tentatively TRBD1 or TRBD2 (5 bases each). This CDR3 is 17 amino acids long. The ends were cut back, 4 bases at V and 2 bases at J, with 20 bases in the middle. Per the germline V gene, CDR1 is SGHNT and CDR2 is YYREEE (reference sequence). The CDR3 region is CASSRRFGAEITDTQYF. The DNA of the CDR3 is TGTGCCAGCAGCCGACGGTTCGGGGCCGAGATCACAGATACGCAGTATTTT.

The chain has TRBV7-6 and TRBJ2-3, with 7 positions matching TRBD2. Per the germline V gene, CDR1 is SGHVS and CDR2 is FNYEAQ. The CDR3 runs 18 residues. V was clipped by 3 bases and J by 0 bases; unmatched bases: 12. The CDR3 nucleotides are TGTGCCAGCAGCTTTTCGGGAGGACGGCCCCTTAGCACAGATACGCAGTATTTT. Protein: CASSFSGGRPLSTDTQYF. Combining the CDR3 with reference TRBV7-6 and TRBJ2-3 gives the whole variable domain GAGVSQSPRYKVTKRGQDVALRCDPISGHVSLYWYRQALGQGPEFLTYFNYEAQQDKSGLPNDRFSAERPEGSISTLTIQRTEQRDSAMYRCASSFSGGRPLSTDTQYFGPGTRLTVL.

The chain uses TRBV29-1 and TRBJ2-2; maybe TRBD1 (6 bases). V was clipped by 6 bases and J by 6 bases, with 14 bases between them. CDR3 length equals 13 residues. The germline CDR1 and CDR2 sequences are SQVTM and ANQGSEA. CDR3 residues: CSVGPRGPGELFF. The CDR3, as DNA: TGCAGCGTAGGGCCCAGGGGCCCCGGGGAGCTGTTTTTT.

The V gene is TRBV30, the J gene TRBJ2-2; 9 bases agree with TRBD2. This CDR3 has 17 residues. Germline loops: CDR1 GTSNPN, CDR2 SVGIG (reference sequence). With 0 bases clipped from V and 0 bases from J, the junction kept 5 bases outside the gene matches. For the CDR3, the DNA is TGTGCCTGGAGTGTATGGGCGGGAGGGTCGAACACCGGGGAGCTGTTTTTT. This gives the protein CAWSVWAGGSNTGELFF.

This clone was counted only a few times. The chain links TRBV7-6 to TRBJ1-1; a possible D gene is TRBD1 (6 bases). Germline lookup yields CDR1 SGHVS and CDR2 FNYEAQ. The CDR3 runs to 15 residues. V was cut by 4 bases and J by 6 bases, with 18 bases left in between. CDR3 sequence reads: CASSSAQGSNAEAFF. The DNA of the CDR3 is TGTGCCAGCAGCTCAGCACAGGGAAGTAATGCTGAAGCTTTCTTT. The variable domain in full, completed from reference TRBV7-6 and TRBJ1-1, reads GAGVSQSPRYKVTKRGQDVALRCDPISGHVSLYWYRQALGQGPEFLTYFNYEAQQDKSGLPNDRFSAERPEGSISTLTIQRTEQRDSAMYRCASSSAQGSNAEAFFGQGTRLTVV.

This clone was found a few times. The CDR3 region is CASSVDRGPDTQYF. The CDR3 region has the DNA TGTGCCAGCAGCGTAGACAGGGGCCCAGATACGCAGTATTTT. The gene calls are TRBV9 and TRBJ2-3; TRBD1 matches 7 bases. The CDR3 sequence is 14 residues long. CDR1 SGDLS and CDR2 YYNGEE come from the germline V gene. After removal of 0 bases from V and 4 bases from J, the junction contained 2 bases not matched to a gene.

This clone occurred a few times. The rearrangement joins TRBV5-1 to TRBJ1-2; tentative D call: TRBD1 (5 bases). Trimming took off 0 bases at V and 4 bases at J, with 13 bases between the two ends. Germline V gives CDR1 SGHRS, CDR2 YFSETQ. The CDR3 is made up of 15 amino acids. CDR3 nucleotide sequence: TGCGCCAGCAGCTTGGCCGGGACGCGATCCTATGGCTACACCTTC. Translating gives CASSLAGTRSYGYTF. The full variable domain, its missing parts supplied by reference TRBV5-1 and TRBJ1-2, is KAGVTQTPRYLIKTRGQQVTLSCSPISGHRSVSWYQQTPGQGLQFLFEYFSETQRNKGNFPGRFSGRQFSNSRSEMNVSTLELGDSALYLCASSLAGTRSYGYTFGSGTRLTVV.

The chain combines TRBV10-3 with TRBJ2-1; possibly TRBD1 for D (6 bases). The ends were cut back, 0 bases at V and 1 base at J, with 7 bases in the middle. The CDR3 is made up of 15 amino acids. The germline CDR1 and CDR2 sequences are ENHRY and SYGVKD. CDR3 in DNA: TGTGCCATCAGTGAGTCCCAGGGGTCCTACAATGAGCAGTTCTTC. Protein: CAISESQGSYNEQFF.

This clone was seen a handful of times. The chain links TRBV4-2 to TRBJ1-5; D call uncertain. There are 15 residues in the CDR3. Trimming pared 3 bases from V and 2 bases from J, leaving 11 bases between. Germline CDR1 is LGHNA and CDR2 is YNFKEQ. The CDR3 nucleotides read TGTGCCAGCAGCCAGGTTGTTGATGGCAATCAGCCCCAGCATTTT. It specifies CASSQVVDGNQPQHF.